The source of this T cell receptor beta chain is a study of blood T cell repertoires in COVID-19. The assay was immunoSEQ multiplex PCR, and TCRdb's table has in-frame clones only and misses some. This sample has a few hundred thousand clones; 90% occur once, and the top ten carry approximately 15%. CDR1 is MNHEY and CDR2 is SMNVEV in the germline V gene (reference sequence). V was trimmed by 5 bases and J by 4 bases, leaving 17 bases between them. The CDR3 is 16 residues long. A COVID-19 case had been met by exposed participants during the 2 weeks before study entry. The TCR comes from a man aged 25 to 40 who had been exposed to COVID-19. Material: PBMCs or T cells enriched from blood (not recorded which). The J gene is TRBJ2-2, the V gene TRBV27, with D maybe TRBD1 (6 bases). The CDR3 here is CASSPSLGASTGELFF. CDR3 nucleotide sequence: TGTGCCAGCAGTCCTAGTTTGGGGGCGTCCACCGGGGAGCTGTTTTTT.